This T cell receptor beta chain stems from a study of cytomegalovirus exposure and HLA in healthy donors. Study context: Earlier results showed 90 million to 120 million unique TCR beta sequences derived from approximately 170 million T cells. Study-level findings and limits: Most TCR beta V segments were productive about 87% or about 30% of the time in an earlier analysis.

This PCR relied on a set of 60 Vbeta primers and 13 Jbeta primers. The assay was immunoSEQ multiplex PCR, and TCRdb's table has in-frame clones only and misses some. The sample holds about 250,000 clones, over 75% seen once. CDR1 is MNHEY, CDR2 SMNVEV, per germline (reference sequence). The CDR3 sequence is 12 residues long. Unmatched junction bases numbered 9, after V lost 8 bases and J lost 9 bases. Remarks on this clone: What it recognizes is unknown.

This receptor was obtained from a boy under 18 in good health and CMV-seronegative. The J gene is TRBJ1-1, the V gene TRBV27; 7 bases align to TRBD1. Input material: PBMCs. CDR3 nucleotides: TGTGCCAGCTCACCGGACAGGCGCAAAGCTTTCTTT. Its protein is CASSPDRRKAFF.